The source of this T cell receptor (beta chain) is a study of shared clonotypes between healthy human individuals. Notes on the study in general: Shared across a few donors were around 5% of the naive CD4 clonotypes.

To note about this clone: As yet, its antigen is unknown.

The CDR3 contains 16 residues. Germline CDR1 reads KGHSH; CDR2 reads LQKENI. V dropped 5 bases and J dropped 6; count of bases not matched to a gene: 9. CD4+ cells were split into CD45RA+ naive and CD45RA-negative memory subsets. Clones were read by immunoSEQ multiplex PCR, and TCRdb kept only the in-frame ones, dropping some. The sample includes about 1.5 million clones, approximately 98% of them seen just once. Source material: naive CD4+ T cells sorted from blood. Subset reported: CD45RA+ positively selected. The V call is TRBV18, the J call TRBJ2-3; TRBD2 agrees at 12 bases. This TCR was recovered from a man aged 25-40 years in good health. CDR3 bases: TGTGCCAGCTCATCACGACTAGCGGGAGCATGGGATACGCAGTATTTT. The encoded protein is CASSSRLAGAWDTQYF. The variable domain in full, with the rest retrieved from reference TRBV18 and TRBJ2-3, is NAGVMQNPRHLVRRRGQEARLRCSPMKGHSHVYWYRQLPEEGLKFMVYLQKENIIDESGMPKERFSAEFPKEGPSILRIQQVVRGDSAAYFCASSSRLAGAWDTQYFGPGTRLTVL.